This entry lists 23 T cell receptor beta chains sequenced from one sample in a study of cytomegalovirus exposure and HLA in healthy donors (dated by TCRdb to the late 2010s). The library was made by the immunoSEQ multiplex PCR assay. For the multiplex PCR, a mixture combining 60 forward primers for TCR Vbeta segments and 13 reverse primers for TCR Jbeta segments was used. Here the immuneACCESS table is served through TCRdb, limited to in-frame sequences with V and J called. Missing clones are a known gap in these copies; in checked studies unresolved V genes cover under half, and the rest lacks a known reason. Counted in this sample were 100,000 to 150,000 clones; roughly a sixth of them appeared once. About 3.1% of the sample belongs to the ten largest clones. Material for sequencing was PBMCs. The receptor set was obtained from a female donor in good health and CMV-seropositive.

This clone appeared once. The missing conserved phenylalanine or tryptophan at the end of this CDR3 makes a read error likely. V is TRBV7-3 and J is TRBJ2-3; 8 bases map to TRBD2. V dropped 0 bases and J dropped 3; count of bases not matched to a gene: 11. This CDR3 is built from 18 residues. The V gene's germline CDR1 is SGHTA and CDR2 FQGTGA. The CDR3 loop is CASSLTGGVTSGTDTQYV. The DNA of the CDR3 is TGTGCCAGCAGCTTAACCGGGGGAGTTACTAGCGGTACAGATACGCAGTATGTT.

The genes are TRBV27 and TRBJ1-5; tentative D call: TRBD1 (5 bases). The length of the CDR3 is 13 residues. CDR1 is MNHEY, CDR2 SMNVEV, per germline (reference sequence). V was pared by 4 bases and J by 4 bases, with 8 bases between. The CDR3: CASSWGRNQPQHF. DNA of the CDR3: TGTGCCAGCAGTTGGGGCAGGAATCAGCCCCAGCATTTT.

This clone showed up just once. The V gene is TRBV7-2, the J gene TRBJ1-2, with no clear D. The V end lost 5 bases, the J end lost 8 bases, and 18 bases lay between the germline ends. Germline CDR1 SGHTA, CDR2 FQGNSA. This CDR3 has 14 amino acids. The CDR3 region is CASSGSRRDRGYTF. The CDR3 bases are TGTGCCAGCAGCGGTAGTCGGCGGGATCGAGGCTACACCTTC.

This rearrangement joins TRBV30 to TRBJ2-3, with 7 bases that match TRBD1. Germline V lookup: CDR1 GTSNPN, CDR2 SVGIG (reference sequence). The CDR3 loop spans 15 amino acids. J was trimmed by 8 bases and V by 3 bases; bases with no gene match: 14. CDR3 protein: CAWSVRGNLESTQYF. The CDR3 coding sequence is TGTGCCTGGAGCGTCAGGGGGAACCTGGAGAGTACGCAGTATTTT.

This clone was seen only a few times. This chain links TRBV30 with TRBJ1-6; D perhaps matches TRBD1 (5 bases). The CDR3 runs 13 residues. V was trimmed by 0 bases and J by 9 bases, leaving 9 bases between them. Germline loops: CDR1 GTSNPN, CDR2 SVGIG (reference sequence). Here the CDR3 DNA reads TGTGCCTGGAGTGTAGGGACTGGTTCACCCCTCCACTTT. Protein product: CAWSVGTGSPLHF.

This clone was seen more than once but under ten times. The rearrangement uses TRBV9 and TRBJ2-5; D is possibly TRBD2 (5 bases). The CDR3 is 15 residues long. The germline V gene encodes CDR1 SGDLS and CDR2 YYNGEE. Trimming cost V 3 bases and J 7 bases, with 19 bases left between them. The DNA of the CDR3 is TGTGCCAGCAGCGCTGCAGGTCAAGGTGAGGGGACCCAGTACTTC. Protein product: CASSAAGQGEGTQYF.

This clone turned up a few times. The chain is built from TRBV6-1 and TRBJ2-1; D unclear. The CDR3 runs 14 residues. Per germline, CDR1 MNHNS and CDR2 SASEGT. V was clipped by 6 bases and J by 1 base, with 10 bases between them. The CDR3 nucleotides are TGTGCCAGCAGATCCCGAGAATCCTACAATGAGCAGTTCTTC. It translates to CASRSRESYNEQFF.

This clone appeared a few times. This sequence joins TRBV10-3 and TRBJ2-5; a possible D gene is TRBD1 (6 bases). The CDR3 length is 18 residues. Germline V lookup: CDR1 ENHRY, CDR2 SYGVKD. V was cut by 3 bases and J by 4 bases, with 24 bases left in between. CDR3 in DNA: TGTGCCATCAGTGATGACCCCTCTTGGGGGCGCGCGGCAGAGACCCAGTACTTC. Encoded protein: CAISDDPSWGRAAETQYF.

The DNA of the CDR3 is TGTGCCAGTAGTGACTCCGCGGGGAGGGCGGAGACCCAGTACTTC. Encoded protein: CASSDSAGRAETQYF. V usage is TRBV19 and J usage is TRBJ2-5; 7 nucleotides line up with TRBD2. There are 15 residues in the CDR3. J was trimmed by 5 bases and V by 5 bases; bases with no gene match: 11. Germline loops: CDR1 LNHDA, CDR2 SQIVND (reference sequence). The whole variable domain, filled in from reference TRBV19 and TRBJ2-5, reads DGGITQSPKYLFRKEGQNVTLSCEQNLNHDAMYWYRQDPGQGLRLIYYSQIVNDFQKGDIAEGYSVSREKKESFPLTVTSAQKNPTAFYLCASSDSAGRAETQYFGPGTRLLVL.

The chain is built from TRBV5-1 and TRBJ1-5, with a possible D match to TRBD1 (6 bases). Per the germline V gene, CDR1 is SGHRS and CDR2 is YFSETQ. The V end lost 5 bases, the J end lost 3 bases, and 15 bases lay between the germline ends. The CDR3 covers 15 residues. DNA of the CDR3: TGCGCCAGCAGTCCGACAGGTCTGAACAATCAGCCCCAGCATTTT. Residues: CASSPTGLNNQPQHF.

This clone was seen a handful of times. In nucleotides, the CDR3 is TGTGCCAGCAGCTTATATTCATTAGCGGACTCCTACAATGAGCAGTTCTTC. Amino acid sequence: CASSLYSLADSYNEQFF. The chain joins TRBV5-4 to TRBJ2-1; the D gene is possibly TRBD2 (6 bases). The CDR3 totals 17 residues. Germline CDR1 SGHNT, CDR2 YYREEE (reference sequence). V dropped 2 bases and J dropped 0 bases, with 15 bases sitting between them.

CDR3 region: CAWSGGPGQPQHF. CDR3 nucleotide sequence: TGTGCCTGGAGTGGAGGGCCAGGTCAGCCCCAGCATTTT. This chain links TRBV30 with TRBJ1-5; D is unresolved. Trimming cost V 1 base and J 6 bases, with 10 bases left between them. In germline, CDR1 is GTSNPN, CDR2 SVGIG (reference sequence). CDR3 length: 13 residues. Looking up the rest from reference TRBV30 and TRBJ1-5 gives the full variable domain: SQTIHQWPATLVQPVGSPLSLECTVEGTSNPNLYWYRQAAGRGLQLLFYSVGIGQISSEVPQNLSASRPQDRQFILSSKKLLLSDSGFYLCAWSGGPGQPQHFGDGTRLSIL.

The chain recombines TRBV19 with TRBJ1-2; 10 nucleotides align to TRBD1. The CDR3 extends over 13 amino acids. With V trimmed by 9 bases and J by 4 bases, 5 bases remained unmatched. Germline V CDR1 and CDR2: LNHDA, SQIVND (reference sequence). CDR3 nucleotide sequence: TGTGCCAGCCGGGACAGGGGCCGCTATGGCTACACCTTC. It codes for CASRDRGRYGYTF.

This clone occurred a few times. The chain combines TRBV10-3 with TRBJ1-2; no definite D call. V lost 3 bases and J 3 bases, leaving 11 bases between the germline ends. Germline values: CDR1 ENHRY, CDR2 SYGVKD. The CDR3 is 14 amino acids. The CDR3 DNA follows: TGTGCCATCAGTGACTCGTCGGTGCACTATGGCTACACCTTC. This sequence encodes CAISDSSVHYGYTF.

The genes are TRBV29-1 and TRBJ2-1, with D perhaps TRBD2 (5 bases). V was pared by 7 bases and J by 4 bases, with 17 bases between. This CDR3 is 14 amino acids long. Germline lookup yields CDR1 SQVTM and CDR2 ANQGSEA. The CDR3 here is CSGGSDGLYNEQFF. In nucleotides, the CDR3 is TGCAGCGGAGGGTCGGACGGATTATACAATGAGCAGTTCTTC.

The rearrangement links TRBV5-1 to TRBJ2-7; tentative D call: TRBD1 (6 bases). The CDR3 contains 13 residues. Trimming stripped 0 bases from V and 2 bases from J, with 6 bases between. Germline lookup yields CDR1 SGHRS and CDR2 YFSETQ. The CDR3 loop reads CASSLGGPYEQYF. The DNA for the CDR3 is TGCGCCAGCAGCTTGGGGGGGCCCTACGAGCAGTACTTC.

This clone has just a few counts. J is TRBJ2-7 and V is TRBV11-2; D gene unclear. Looked up from germline, CDR1 is SGHAT and CDR2 is FQNNGV. The V and J ends lost 0 bases and 3 bases respectively, with 12 bases between them. The CDR3 is 15 residues long. CDR3 protein: CASSLDGETLYEQYF. CDR3 sequence (DNA): TGTGCCAGCAGCTTAGATGGTGAGACACTCTACGAGCAGTACTTC.

This clone was picked up a small number of times. V gene TRBV28 combines with J gene TRBJ2-7; TRBD2 agrees at 9 bases. The CDR3 is 14 amino acids. CDR1 is MDHEN and CDR2 is SYDVKM in the germline V gene. Trimming at V came to 5 bases and at J to 2 bases, leaving 4 bases not matched to a gene. CDR3 loop: CASSRTSETYEQYF. The CDR3 coding sequence is TGTGCCAGCAGTCGGACTAGCGAGACCTACGAGCAGTACTTC.

The rearrangement joins TRBV6-5 to TRBJ1-1; tentatively, D is TRBD1 (5 bases). The CDR3 runs 14 residues. Deletions cut 2 bases from V and 1 base from J, with 8 bases between. Germline assignment: CDR1 MNHEY and CDR2 SVGAGI. The CDR3 loop reads CASSYMDTNTEAFF. The CDR3 bases are TGTGCCAGCAGTTACATGGACACGAACACTGAAGCTTTCTTT.

The gene calls are TRBV12-5 and TRBJ2-3; perhaps TRBD1 as D (5 bases). The CDR3 is made up of 17 amino acids. CDR1 and CDR2 from the germline V gene are LGHNT and FRNRAP. Trimming removed 3 bases from V and 6 bases from J, with 22 bases in between. The CDR3 loop reads CASGFNPDRTKTDTQYF. In DNA, the CDR3 is TGTGCTAGTGGTTTTAATCCTGACAGAACCAAGACTGATACGCAGTATTTT.

The chain couples TRBV27 to TRBJ2-3, with a tentative D call TRBD2 (6 bases). The CDR3 is 15 residues long. Trimming took off 4 bases at V and 4 bases at J, with 15 bases between the two ends. Germline V gene lookup returns CDR1 MNHEY and CDR2 SMNVEV (reference sequence). This chain's CDR3 is CASSSRAGSPDTQYF. The DNA for the CDR3 is TGTGCCAGCAGTTCCAGAGCGGGTTCCCCAGATACGCAGTATTTT.

The V and J genes are TRBV19 and TRBJ2-1, with TRBD2 as a possible D gene (6 bases). In germline, CDR1 is LNHDA, CDR2 SQIVND (reference sequence). The ends were cut back, 3 bases at V and 7 bases at J, with 16 bases in the middle. The CDR3 is 15 amino acids. DNA for the CDR3: TGTGCCAGTAGTATTGGTCAGGGTGGAGGGAATGAGCAGTTCTTC. It specifies CASSIGQGGGNEQFF.

This clone was observed a handful of times. The gene calls are TRBV2 and TRBJ1-1; the D is unclear. V was clipped by 5 bases and J by 3 bases, with 13 bases between them. This CDR3 has 14 amino acids. The germline CDR1 and CDR2 sequences are SNHLY and FYNNEI. The DNA of the CDR3 is TGTGCCAGCAGTCCCCTCACGGTGGACACTGAAGCTTTCTTT. Its translation is CASSPLTVDTEAFF.